Detailed here is one T cell receptor beta chain. The gene names here belong to mouse. The DNA ends 4 residues before the CDR3 does, and the rest of the CDR3 is filled in from the germline J gene. The data are from a study of CD8+ T cells in alopecia areata. Researchers sorted pooled cutaneous lymph node cells on the basis of CD4, CD8alpha, NKG2D, NKG2ACE and other markers. Extracted RNA was reverse transcribed into cDNA, the sequencing template. The data were produced by immunoSEQ multiplex PCR, yet TCRdb's version contains in-frame clones alone and is incomplete. The sample is made up of 250,000 or so clones, none counted only once. V was shortened by 2 bases and J by 3 bases, with 16 bases between the two germline ends. This CDR3 is built from 16 residues. The germline CDR1 and CDR2 sequences are NNHNN and SYGAGS (reference sequence).

The rearrangement joins TRBV13-2 to TRBJ2-3, with D tentatively TRBD2 (5 bases). This TCR was sampled from a C3H/HeJ mouse with alopecia areata. The MHC haplotype recorded for the strain is H2-k. The sequenced sample was CD4+ T cells sorted from a lymph node. The CDR3 region is CASGDLRLGRAETLYF. The CDR3 DNA, read in part, is TGTGCCAGCGGTGACCTACGCTTGGGGAGGGCAGAA.